The next 31 T cell receptor beta chains were all read from a single sample in a study of graft-versus-host responses after intestinal transplantation. No antigen has been identified for these receptors. The data were produced by immunoSEQ multiplex PCR, yet TCRdb's version contains in-frame clones alone and is incomplete. This sample has over 100,000 clones, with more than 90% found just once. The sequencing here drew on unstimulated CD4+ T cells sorted from spleen or lymph node cells, taken before transplant. The receptors were gathered from a human donor who was the organ donor for an intestinal transplant.

This chain uses TRBV6-1 with TRBJ1-2; no definite D call. The CDR3 runs 13 residues. Trimming cost V 3 bases and J 3 bases, with 8 bases left between them. CDR1 and CDR2 (germline): MNHNS, SASEGT. The CDR3 region has the DNA TGTGCCAGCAGTGAGTTGGCGGACTATGGCTACACCTTC. It is translated as CASSELADYGYTF.

This clone has only one observation. The chain recombines TRBV11-2 with TRBJ1-1; a possible D gene is TRBD1 (5 bases). Trimming took 0 bases from V and 0 from J, leaving 5 bases between them. The CDR3 contains 14 residues. Germline V gene lookup returns CDR1 SGHAT and CDR2 FQNNGV. DNA for the CDR3: TGTGCCAGCAGCTTAGACAGGGTGAACACTGAAGCTTTCTTT. Translation gives CASSLDRVNTEAFF.

The genes are TRBV18 and TRBJ1-1, with unresolved D. Germline CDR1 KGHSH, CDR2 LQKENI. Trimming stripped 6 bases from V and 3 bases from J, with 17 bases between. CDR3 length: 15 amino acids. The CDR3 here is CASSSSREADTEAFF. DNA of the CDR3: TGTGCCAGCTCCAGTTCTAGGGAGGCGGACACTGAAGCTTTCTTT.

CDR3 amino acids: CASSLDFKTNEKLFF. CDR3 nucleotide sequence: TGTGCCAGCAGCCTGGACTTTAAAACTAATGAAAAACTGTTTTTT. The chain combines TRBV7-9 with TRBJ1-4; D is uncertain. This CDR3 region has 15 residues. From germline, CDR1 is SEHNR and CDR2 FQNEAQ (reference sequence). The V gene lost 5 bases and the J gene lost 1 base, with 11 bases spanning the gap.

The genes are TRBV5-8 and TRBJ2-3, with unresolved D. CDR1 is SGHTS, CDR2 YDEGEE, per germline. V lost 2 bases and J 4 bases, leaving 11 bases between the germline ends. The CDR3 spans 14 residues. In DNA form, the CDR3 reads TGTGCCAGCAGCTTCCAGTTGATGTCAGATACGCAGTATTTT. It translates to CASSFQLMSDTQYF.

The chain links TRBV6-1 to TRBJ2-5; the D gene is possibly TRBD2 (6 bases). Germline V gene data show CDR1 as MNHNS and CDR2 as SASEGT. V was trimmed by 5 bases and J by 0 bases, leaving 13 bases between them. There are 15 residues in the CDR3. CDR3 sequence reads: CASSPGLGYQETQYF. CDR3 in DNA: TGTGCCAGCAGTCCGGGACTTGGGTACCAAGAGACCCAGTACTTC.

V usage is TRBV19 and J usage is TRBJ2-1; 10 bases are a match to TRBD2. The CDR3 runs to 17 residues. Germline CDR1 and CDR2: LNHDA and SQIVND (reference sequence). Losses at the gene ends were 2 bases for V and 10 bases for J; bases not matched to a gene: 14. CDR3 residues: CASSILPGLASVGEQFF. DNA for the CDR3: TGTGCCAGTAGTATACTACCGGGACTAGCGAGTGTTGGGGAGCAGTTCTTC.

The rearrangement joins TRBV15 to TRBJ1-1, with D uncertain. Germline assignment: CDR1 LNHNV and CDR2 YYDKDF (reference sequence). Trimming pared 6 bases from V and 4 bases from J, leaving 9 bases between. CDR3 length: 12 residues. The CDR3 sequence: CATRSWGTEAFF. CDR3 nucleotides: TGTGCCACCAGAAGCTGGGGCACTGAAGCTTTCTTT.

CDR3 bases: TGCAGCGTTTTTGGGACTAGCGGGAGAAGGGTATACAATGAGCAGTTCTTC. Its protein is CSVFGTSGRRVYNEQFF. The rearrangement links TRBV29-1 to TRBJ2-1; TRBD2 aligns across 14 bases. With V trimmed by 5 bases and J by 4 bases, 10 bases remained unmatched. Germline V lookup: CDR1 SQVTM, CDR2 ANQGSEA. The CDR3 is 17 amino acids.

The CDR3 sequence: CASSFWGSGEQYF. Written as DNA, the CDR3 is TGTGCCAGCAGTTTTTGGGGTTCGGGGGAGCAGTACTTC. The chain employs TRBV27 and TRBJ2-5, with D perhaps matching TRBD2 (6 bases). V was pared by 3 bases and J by 11 bases, with 16 bases between. Germline V CDR1 and CDR2: MNHEY, SMNVEV (reference sequence). The CDR3 covers 13 residues.

This chain links TRBV5-1 with TRBJ2-1, with D hard to call. CDR1 is SGHRS and CDR2 is YFSETQ in the germline V gene. The CDR3 length is 16 residues. The ends were cut back, 0 bases at V and 0 bases at J, with 10 bases in the middle. The CDR3 loop is CASSLVGQSSYNEQFF. CDR3 sequence (DNA): TGCGCCAGCAGCTTGGTGGGCCAGAGCTCCTACAATGAGCAGTTCTTC.

This clone has more than one count but fewer than ten. The chain is built from TRBV6-7 and TRBJ2-7, with 8 positions matching TRBD1. TRBV6-7 is designated an ORF whose function remains uncertain. The CDR3 consists of 15 residues. The J segment lost 3 bases and the V segment lost 3 bases, leaving 7 bases of the junction unmatched. The CDR3 nucleotides are TGTGCCAGCAGTTATCCGGACAGGGCGTACTACGAGCAGTACTTC. This translates into CASSYPDRAYYEQYF.

The chain is built from TRBV28 and TRBJ2-7, with D uncertain. Germline CDR1 is MDHEN and CDR2 is SYDVKM. The length of the CDR3 is 13 residues. V was pared by 3 bases and J by 2 bases, with 8 bases between. CDR3 residues: CASSFTGPYEQYF. The DNA of the CDR3 is TGTGCCAGCAGTTTTACGGGCCCCTACGAGCAGTACTTC. Full variable domain (missing parts from reference TRBV28 and TRBJ2-7): DVKVTQSSRYLVKRTGEKVFLECVQDMDHENMFWYRQDPGLGLRLIYFSYDVKMKEKGDIPEGYSVSREKKERFSLILESASTNQTSMYLCASSFTGPYEQYFGPGTRLTVT.

The V call is TRBV7-2, the J call TRBJ2-3; tentative D call: TRBD1 (6 bases). The CDR3 runs 16 residues. Trimming removed 1 base from V and 5 bases from J, with 16 bases in between. The germline CDR1 and CDR2 sequences are SGHTA and FQGNSA. CDR3 sequence reads: CASSLVTGQGRDTQYF. The DNA for the CDR3 is TGTGCCAGCAGCTTAGTGACCGGCCAGGGGAGAGATACGCAGTATTTT.

The rearrangement links TRBV6-6 to TRBJ1-2; D ambiguous. From germline, CDR1 is MNHNY and CDR2 SVGAGI (reference sequence). The V gene lost 1 base and the J gene lost 2 bases, with 8 bases spanning the gap. The length of the CDR3 is 14 residues. The CDR3, as DNA: TGTGCCAGCAGTTACTTGGCGTGGAACTATGGCTACACCTTC. Its protein product is CASSYLAWNYGYTF.

V is TRBV28 and J is TRBJ2-7; D possibly corresponds to TRBD2 (6 bases). Trimming shortened V by 7 bases and J by 6 bases, and 19 bases separated the two germline ends. The CDR3 totals 14 residues. Germline V gene sequence: CDR1 MDHEN, CDR2 SYDVKM. The CDR3 DNA reads as TGTGCCAGCACCCTGGGAGGAACGGCCCGCGAGCAGTACTTC. Translation gives CASTLGGTAREQYF. Full variable domain (missing parts from reference TRBV28 and TRBJ2-7): DVKVTQSSRYLVKRTGEKVFLECVQDMDHENMFWYRQDPGLGLRLIYFSYDVKMKEKGDIPEGYSVSREKKERFSLILESASTNQTSMYLCASTLGGTAREQYFGPGTRLTVT.

A single count supports this clone. The V call is TRBV4-1, the J call TRBJ1-5; 8 positions agree with TRBD1. The CDR3 is 15 amino acids. Trimming at V came to 4 bases and at J to 3 bases, leaving 5 bases not matched to a gene. CDR1 is MGHRA and CDR2 is YSYEKL in the germline V gene. CDR3 residues: CASSPWTGFNQPQHF. The CDR3 coding sequence is TGCGCCAGCAGCCCTTGGACAGGGTTCAATCAGCCCCAGCATTTT.

The rearrangement links TRBV2 to TRBJ2-7; D not resolved. V lost 2 bases and J lost 3, with 11 bases in between. This CDR3 has 14 residues. Germline CDR1 SNHLY, CDR2 FYNNEI. The CDR3 protein is CASSEWIGFYEQYF. For the CDR3, the DNA is TGTGCCAGCAGTGAATGGATAGGGTTCTACGAGCAGTACTTC. Drawing the rest from reference TRBV2 and TRBJ2-7, the complete variable domain is EPEVTQTPSHQVTQMGQEVILRCVPISNHLYFYWYRQILGQKVEFLVSFYNNEISEKSEIFDDQFSVERPDGSNFTLKIRSTKLEDSAMYFCASSEWIGFYEQYFGPGTRLTVT.

V usage is TRBV7-2 and J usage is TRBJ2-1; possible D gene TRBD2, 5 bases. This CDR3 region has 13 residues. The germline gives CDR1 SGHTA, CDR2 FQGNSA. V was pared by 1 base and J by 9 bases, with 10 bases between. This CDR3 reads CASSLERRIEQFF. The DNA of the CDR3 is TGTGCCAGCAGCTTAGAGCGGCGTATTGAGCAGTTCTTC.

The CDR3 sequence: CASSVGQGDYEQYF. In nucleotides, the CDR3 is TGTGCCAGCAGCGTAGGGCAGGGGGACTACGAGCAGTACTTC. This chain links TRBV9 with TRBJ2-7, with 7 bases identical to TRBD1. The CDR3 spans 14 residues. CDR1 and CDR2 (germline): SGDLS, YYNGEE. The J segment lost 3 bases and the V segment lost 0 bases, leaving 3 bases of the junction unmatched.

The rearrangement joins TRBV12-1 to TRBJ2-7; the table gives TRBD1 as D, unverified against the DNA. TRBV12-1 is given as a pseudogene. This CDR3 spans 16 amino acids. CDR3 sequence: CASSFVSGGSSYEQYF. In DNA, the CDR3 is TGTGCCAGCAGCTTTGTTTCAGGGGGGAGCTCCTACGAGCAGTACTTC.

The rearrangement joins TRBV6-1 to TRBJ2-1, with 9 bases fitting TRBD2. The length of the CDR3 is 14 residues. Germline trimming cut 5 bases from V and 9 bases from J; bases unmatched to any gene: 8. The germline V gene has CDR1 MNHNS and CDR2 SASEGT. CDR3 in amino acids: CASSTGTSFGEQFF. The DNA for the CDR3 is TGTGCCAGCAGTACCGGGACTAGCTTCGGTGAGCAGTTCTTC.

This chain joins TRBV19 and TRBJ1-2; 7 bases match TRBD1. This CDR3 is built from 12 residues. Germline CDR1 and CDR2: LNHDA and SQIVND (reference sequence). The J segment lost 4 bases and the V segment lost 6 bases, leaving 2 bases of the junction unmatched. CDR3 sequence reads: CASRWDSYGYTF. The DNA for the CDR3 is TGTGCCAGTAGGTGGGACAGCTATGGCTACACCTTC.

This clone has only one observation. The chain joins TRBV13 to TRBJ2-7, with 11 bases identical to TRBD2. Germline V gene lookup returns CDR1 PRHDT and CDR2 FYEKMQ (reference sequence). The J segment lost 3 bases and the V segment lost 0 bases, leaving 4 bases of the junction unmatched. The CDR3 covers 16 residues. CDR3 nucleotide sequence: TGTGCCAGCAGCTTAGGAATAGCGGGAGGGCACTACGAGCAGTACTTC. It yields the protein CASSLGIAGGHYEQYF.

V gene TRBV28 combines with J gene TRBJ1-6, with 12 nucleotides matching TRBD1. Germline V lookup: CDR1 MDHEN, CDR2 SYDVKM. V trimming: 7 bases; J trimming: 9 bases; junction bases outside the gene matches: 13. The CDR3 runs 17 residues. The DNA for the CDR3 is TGTGCCAGCACTGACGGGCTAGCGGGACAGGGGGCTTCACCCCTCCACTTT. It encodes CASTDGLAGQGASPLHF.

The chain couples TRBV29-1 to TRBJ2-7; TRBD2 aligns across 11 bases. V dropped 5 bases and J dropped 5; count of bases not matched to a gene: 5. Germline CDR1 reads SQVTM; CDR2 reads ANQGSEA. The CDR3 has 13 amino acids. The CDR3 loop reads CSVSSGRSHEQYF. As DNA, the CDR3 is TGCAGCGTTTCTAGCGGGAGGTCCCACGAGCAGTACTTC.

This chain joins TRBV7-2 and TRBJ1-1; 8 positions match TRBD1. From germline, CDR1 is SGHTA and CDR2 FQGNSA. J gave up 1 base and V 1 base, and 11 bases lay outside the gene matches. The CDR3 contains 18 residues. This chain's CDR3 is CASSLGFYGQGKNTEAFF. CDR3 DNA sequence: TGTGCCAGCAGCTTAGGATTCTATGGACAGGGAAAGAACACTGAAGCTTTCTTT.

V is TRBV28 and J is TRBJ2-1, with 12 bases fitting TRBD2. Germline V gene lookup returns CDR1 MDHEN and CDR2 SYDVKM. J gave up 3 bases and V 5 bases, and 5 bases lay outside the gene matches. This CDR3 contains 16 residues. The CDR3 is CASSTRTSGNYNEQFF. The DNA of the CDR3 is TGTGCCAGCAGTACACGGACTAGCGGGAACTACAATGAGCAGTTCTTC.

This clone appeared once. The CDR3 loop is CASLHRTGLYNEQFF. CDR3 in DNA: TGTGCCAGCCTCCACCGGACAGGATTATACAATGAGCAGTTCTTC. V usage is TRBV7-9 and J usage is TRBJ2-1, with 7 bases fitting TRBD1. After removal of 8 bases from V and 4 bases from J, the junction contained 11 bases not matched to a gene. The CDR3 is 15 residues long. Germline CDR1 SEHNR, CDR2 FQNEAQ (reference sequence).

The chain links TRBV20-1 to TRBJ2-7; D remains ambiguous. This CDR3 is 11 amino acids long. Germline CDR1 and CDR2: DFQATT and SNEGSKA (reference sequence). As DNA, the CDR3 is TGCAGCCGGCACGCTTCCTACGAGCAGTACTTC. Translation gives CSRHASYEQYF.

In this sample, this clone turned up a few times. The gene calls are TRBV10-2 and TRBJ2-5; D is unresolved. V lost 8 bases, J lost 5 bases, and 18 bases lay in between. The CDR3 covers 14 residues. Germline V gene sequence: CDR1 WSHSY, CDR2 SAAADI. This chain's CDR3 is CASGWGSFLETQYF. As DNA, the CDR3 is TGCGCCAGCGGGTGGGGTAGCTTTCTCGAGACCCAGTACTTC.